This T cell receptor beta chain was sequenced for a study of cytomegalovirus exposure and HLA in healthy donors. Study overall: An early data release held 75 million to 100 million unique TCRs from HLA-typed donors.

The CDR3 spans 15 residues. From germline, CDR1 is SGDLS and CDR2 YYNGEE. J lost 5 bases, V lost 0 bases, and 2 bases had no gene match. General observations from the study: HLA-A and HLA-B allele assignments for most subjects were reportedly predicted accurately using TCR beta sequences.

Each of the donors was a healthy bone marrow donor. The PCR employed 60 Vbeta primers together with 13 Jbeta primers. Sequenced by immunoSEQ multiplex PCR; TCRdb stores in-frame clones only, minus some. The sample holds over 130,000 clones, 60% to 85% seen once. Worth noting for this clone: The antigen remains unidentified.

Material: PBMCs. The clonotype comes from a man aged 35 to 55 in good health and CMV-seronegative. V gene TRBV9 combines with J gene TRBJ1-5, with 10 bases lining up with TRBD1. The CDR3 nucleotides read TGTGCCAGCAGCGTAGATGGGACAGGGGATCAGCCCCAGCATTTT. Protein sequence: CASSVDGTGDQPQHF.